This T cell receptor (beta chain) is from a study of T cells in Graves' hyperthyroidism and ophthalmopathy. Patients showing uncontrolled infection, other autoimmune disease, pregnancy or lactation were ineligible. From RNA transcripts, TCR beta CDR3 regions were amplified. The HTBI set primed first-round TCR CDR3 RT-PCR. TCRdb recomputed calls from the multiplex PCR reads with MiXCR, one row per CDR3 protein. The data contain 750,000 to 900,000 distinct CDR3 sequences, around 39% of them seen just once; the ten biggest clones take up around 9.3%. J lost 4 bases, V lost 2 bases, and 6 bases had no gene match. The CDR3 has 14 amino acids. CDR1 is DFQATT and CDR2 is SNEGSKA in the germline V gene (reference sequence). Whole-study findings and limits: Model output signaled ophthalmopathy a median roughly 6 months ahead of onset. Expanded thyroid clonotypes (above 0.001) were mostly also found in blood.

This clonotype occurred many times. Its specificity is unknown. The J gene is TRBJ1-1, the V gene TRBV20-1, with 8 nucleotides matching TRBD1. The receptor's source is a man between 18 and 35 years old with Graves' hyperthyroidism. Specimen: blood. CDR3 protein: CSARPGQGGTEAFF. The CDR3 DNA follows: TGCAGTGCTAGACCTGGACAGGGCGGCACTGAAGCTTTCTTT.